This T cell receptor (beta chain) is from a study of T cells in Graves' hyperthyroidism and ophthalmopathy. Study context: The authors collected peripheral blood at initial diagnosis, before any treatment.

Patients were excluded because of uncontrolled infection, other autoimmune disease, pregnancy or lactation. It was at first hyperthyroidism diagnosis, before any ophthalmopathy symptoms, that the blood sample was taken. The CDR3 covers 13 residues. Germline V lookup: CDR1 SGDLS, CDR2 YYNGEE. The V gene lost 0 bases and the J gene lost 6 bases, with 10 bases spanning the gap. On this clonotype: The antigen is unknown.

Study-wide results and limits: Progression to ophthalmopathy was predicted a median of 6.5 months early.

Researchers amplified the TCR beta CDR3 regions from RNA transcripts. The HTBI primer set drove a first-round RT-PCR of the TCR CDR3. Via MiXCR, TCRdb re-called the multiplex PCR reads, giving one row per CDR3 protein. The data contain 550,000 to 850,000 distinct CDR3 sequences, about 17% of them singletons. The sequencing input was blood. The chain is built from TRBV9 and TRBJ2-7, with unresolved D. The TCR comes from a woman aged 45-59 years with Graves' hyperthyroidism that later progressed to Graves' ophthalmopathy. CDR3 DNA: TGTGCCAGCAGCGTAGAAGGTCGGAGCGAGCAGTACTTC. Its protein product is CASSVEGRSEQYF.